This T cell receptor (beta chain) was identified in a study of Graves' ophthalmopathy and Graves' hyperthyroidism. RNA transcripts served as template for amplifying TCR beta CDR3 sequences. The first round was an RT-PCR with HTBI primers, and the second round was a multiplex PCR. TCRdb re-called the multiplex PCR reads through MiXCR, storing one row per CDR3 protein. This sample carries some 1.1 million distinct CDR3 sequences, about 35% of them seen once, and the ten largest clones take approximately 10%. This clonotype appeared many times. The CDR3 covers 15 residues. Losses at the gene ends were 3 bases for V and 3 bases for J; bases not matched to a gene: 3. CDR1 is SEHNR, CDR2 FQNEAQ, per germline (reference sequence).

This rearrangement joins TRBV7-9 to TRBJ2-7, with 12 bases fitting TRBD2. Sequencing input: peripheral blood or thyroid tissue (not recorded which). This clonotype originated in an adult man with Graves' hyperthyroidism. The CDR3 sequence is CASSLTSGGIYEQYF. The CDR3 nucleotides are TGTGCCAGCAGCTTGACTAGCGGGGGAATCTACGAGCAGTACTTC.